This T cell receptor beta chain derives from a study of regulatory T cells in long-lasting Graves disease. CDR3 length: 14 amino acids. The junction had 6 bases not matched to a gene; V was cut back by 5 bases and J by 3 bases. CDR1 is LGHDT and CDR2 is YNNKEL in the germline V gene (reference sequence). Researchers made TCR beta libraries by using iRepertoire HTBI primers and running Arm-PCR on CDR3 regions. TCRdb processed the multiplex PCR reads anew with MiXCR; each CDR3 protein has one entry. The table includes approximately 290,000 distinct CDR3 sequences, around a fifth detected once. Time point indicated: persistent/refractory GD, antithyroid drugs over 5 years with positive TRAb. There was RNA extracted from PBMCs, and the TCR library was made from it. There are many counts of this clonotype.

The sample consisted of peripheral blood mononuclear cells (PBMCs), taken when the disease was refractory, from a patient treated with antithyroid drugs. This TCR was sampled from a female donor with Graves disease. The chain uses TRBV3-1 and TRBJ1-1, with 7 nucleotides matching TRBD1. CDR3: CASSGRDSYTEAFF. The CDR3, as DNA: TGTGCCAGCAGCGGCCGGGACAGTTACACTGAAGCTTTCTTT.